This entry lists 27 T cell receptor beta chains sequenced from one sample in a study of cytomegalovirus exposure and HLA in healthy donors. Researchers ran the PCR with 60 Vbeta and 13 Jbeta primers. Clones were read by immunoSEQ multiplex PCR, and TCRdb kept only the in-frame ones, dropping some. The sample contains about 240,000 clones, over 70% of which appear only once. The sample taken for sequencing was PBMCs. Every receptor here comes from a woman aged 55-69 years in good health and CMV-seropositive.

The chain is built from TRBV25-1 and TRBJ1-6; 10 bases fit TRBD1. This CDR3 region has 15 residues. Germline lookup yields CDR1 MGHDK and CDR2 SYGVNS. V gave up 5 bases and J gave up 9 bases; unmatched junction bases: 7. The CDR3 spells CASSMTGGYGSPLHF. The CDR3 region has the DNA TGTGCCAGCAGTATGACAGGGGGCTATGGTTCACCCCTCCACTTT.

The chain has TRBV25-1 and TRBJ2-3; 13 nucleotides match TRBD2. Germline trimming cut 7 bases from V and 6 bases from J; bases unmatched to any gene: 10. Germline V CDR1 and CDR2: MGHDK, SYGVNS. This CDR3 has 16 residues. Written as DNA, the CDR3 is TGTGCCAGCACCACGGAGGGACTAGCGGGAACTGATACGCAGTATTTT. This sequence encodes CASTTEGLAGTDTQYF.

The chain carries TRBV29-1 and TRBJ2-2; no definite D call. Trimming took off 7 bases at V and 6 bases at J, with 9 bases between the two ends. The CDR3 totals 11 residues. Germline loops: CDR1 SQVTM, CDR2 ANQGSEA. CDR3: CSARGPGELFF. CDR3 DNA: TGCAGCGCGCGCGGCCCCGGGGAGCTGTTTTTT.

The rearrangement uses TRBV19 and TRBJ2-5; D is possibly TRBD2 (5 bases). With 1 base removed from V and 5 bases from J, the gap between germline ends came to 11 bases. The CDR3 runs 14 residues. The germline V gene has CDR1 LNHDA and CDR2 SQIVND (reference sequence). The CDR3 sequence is CASSIGGYGETQYF. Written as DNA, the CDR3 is TGTGCCAGTAGTATAGGAGGGTACGGCGAGACCCAGTACTTC.

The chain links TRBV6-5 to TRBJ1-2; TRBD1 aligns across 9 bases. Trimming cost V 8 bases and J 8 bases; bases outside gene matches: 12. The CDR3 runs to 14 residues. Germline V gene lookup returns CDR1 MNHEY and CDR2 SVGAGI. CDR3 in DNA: TGTGCCAGCTCCCCCGACAGGGGGAGGGGGGGCTACACCTTC. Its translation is CASSPDRGRGGYTF.

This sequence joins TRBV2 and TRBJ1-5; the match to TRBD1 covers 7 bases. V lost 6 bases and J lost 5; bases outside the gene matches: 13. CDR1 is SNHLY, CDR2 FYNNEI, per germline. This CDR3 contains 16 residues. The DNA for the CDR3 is TGTGCCAGCAGCCAACCTCTGACAGGGTTGGATCAGCCCCAGCATTTT. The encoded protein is CASSQPLTGLDQPQHF.

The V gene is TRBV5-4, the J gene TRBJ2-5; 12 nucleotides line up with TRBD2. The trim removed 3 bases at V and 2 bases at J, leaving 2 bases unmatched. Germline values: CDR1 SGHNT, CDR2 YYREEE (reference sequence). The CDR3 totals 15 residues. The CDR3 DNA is TGTGCCAGCAGCTCAGGACTAGCGGGGCAAGAGACCCAGTACTTC. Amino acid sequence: CASSSGLAGQETQYF.

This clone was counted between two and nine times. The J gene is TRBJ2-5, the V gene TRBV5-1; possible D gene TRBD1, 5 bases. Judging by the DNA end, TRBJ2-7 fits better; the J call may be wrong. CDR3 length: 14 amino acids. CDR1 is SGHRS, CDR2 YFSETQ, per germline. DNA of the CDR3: TGCGCCAGCAGCTTGGTAGGACAATCCTACGAGCAGTACTTC. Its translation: CASSLVGQSYEQYF.

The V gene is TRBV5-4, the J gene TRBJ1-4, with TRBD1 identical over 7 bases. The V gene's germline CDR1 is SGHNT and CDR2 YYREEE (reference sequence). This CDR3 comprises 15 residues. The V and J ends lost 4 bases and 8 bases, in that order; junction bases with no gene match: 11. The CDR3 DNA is TGTGCCAGCAGCCACGGCCGGACAGGATGGGAAAAACTGTTTTTT. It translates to CASSHGRTGWEKLFF.

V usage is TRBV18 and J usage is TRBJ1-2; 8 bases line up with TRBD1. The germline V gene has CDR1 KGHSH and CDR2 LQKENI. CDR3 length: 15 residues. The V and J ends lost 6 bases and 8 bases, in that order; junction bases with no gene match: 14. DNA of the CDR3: TGTGCCAGCTCCCGACCGGGACAGGTTGAGGGAGGCTACACCTTC. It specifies CASSRPGQVEGGYTF.

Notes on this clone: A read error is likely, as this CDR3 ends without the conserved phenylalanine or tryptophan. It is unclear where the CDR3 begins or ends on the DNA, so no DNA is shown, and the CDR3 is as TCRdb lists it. This CDR3 is CASSVPGLAGS. This chain links TRBV28 with TRBJ2-3; TRBD2 reflects the table's D call only, with no check against the DNA. Germline V gene lookup returns CDR1 MDHEN and CDR2 SYDVKM. Both ends counted, the CDR3 spans 11 residues.

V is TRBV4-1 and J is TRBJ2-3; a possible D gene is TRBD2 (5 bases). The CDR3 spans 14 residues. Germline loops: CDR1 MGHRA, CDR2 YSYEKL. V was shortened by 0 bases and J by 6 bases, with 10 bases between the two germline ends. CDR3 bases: TGCGCCAGCAGCCAAGAGAGGGCGTTCGATACGCAGTATTTT. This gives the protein CASSQERAFDTQYF.

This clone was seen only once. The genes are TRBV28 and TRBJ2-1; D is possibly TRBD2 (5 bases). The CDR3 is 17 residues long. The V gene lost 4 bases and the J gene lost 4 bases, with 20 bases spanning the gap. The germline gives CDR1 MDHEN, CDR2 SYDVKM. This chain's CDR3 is CASSSPIGTGVYNEQFF. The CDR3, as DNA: TGTGCCAGCAGTTCCCCTATTGGCACCGGGGTTTACAATGAGCAGTTCTTC.

CDR3 bases: TGTGCCAGCACTATCGACAGGGGCAGCAATCAGCCCCAGCATTTT. Its protein is CASTIDRGSNQPQHF. This rearrangement joins TRBV6-1 to TRBJ1-5; 8 bases agree with TRBD1. CDR3 length equals 15 residues. CDR1 is MNHNS, CDR2 SASEGT, per germline. V was pared by 7 bases and J by 1 base, with 6 bases of the junction left unmatched.

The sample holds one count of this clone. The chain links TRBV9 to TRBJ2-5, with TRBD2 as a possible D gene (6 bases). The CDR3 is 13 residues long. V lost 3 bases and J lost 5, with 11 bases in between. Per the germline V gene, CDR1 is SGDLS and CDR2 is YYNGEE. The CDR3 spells CASSESGWETQYF. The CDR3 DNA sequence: TGTGCCAGCAGCGAGAGCGGGTGGGAGACCCAGTACTTC.

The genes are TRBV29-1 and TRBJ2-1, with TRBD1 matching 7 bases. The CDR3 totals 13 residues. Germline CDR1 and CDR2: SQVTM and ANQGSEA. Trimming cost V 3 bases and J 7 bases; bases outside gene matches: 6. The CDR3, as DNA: TGCAGCGTTGATACGAGGGGGCGGAATGAGCAGTTCTTC. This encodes CSVDTRGRNEQFF.

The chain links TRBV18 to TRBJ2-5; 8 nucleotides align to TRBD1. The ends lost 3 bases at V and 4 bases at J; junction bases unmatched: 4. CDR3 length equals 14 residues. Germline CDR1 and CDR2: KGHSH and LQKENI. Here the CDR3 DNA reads TGTGCCAGCTCACCCAGACAGGGGCGAGAGACCCAGTACTTC. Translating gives CASSPRQGRETQYF.

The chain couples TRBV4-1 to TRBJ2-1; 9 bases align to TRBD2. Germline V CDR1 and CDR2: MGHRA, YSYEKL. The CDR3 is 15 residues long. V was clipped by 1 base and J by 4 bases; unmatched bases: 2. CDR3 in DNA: TGCGCCAGCAGCCAAGGACTAGCGGTTTACAATGAGCAGTTCTTC. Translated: CASSQGLAVYNEQFF.

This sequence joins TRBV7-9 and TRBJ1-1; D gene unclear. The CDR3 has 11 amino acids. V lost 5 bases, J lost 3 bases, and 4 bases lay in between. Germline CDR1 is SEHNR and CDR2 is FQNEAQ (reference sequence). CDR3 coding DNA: TGTGCCAGCAGCCGAGACACTGAAGCTTTCTTT. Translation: CASSRDTEAFF.

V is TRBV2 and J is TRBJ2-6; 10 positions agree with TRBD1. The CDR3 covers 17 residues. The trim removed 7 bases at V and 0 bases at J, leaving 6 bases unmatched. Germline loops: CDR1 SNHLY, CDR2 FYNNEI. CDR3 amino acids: CASTPGQGISGANVLTF. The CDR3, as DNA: TGTGCCAGCACCCCGGGACAGGGGATCTCTGGGGCCAACGTCCTGACTTTC.

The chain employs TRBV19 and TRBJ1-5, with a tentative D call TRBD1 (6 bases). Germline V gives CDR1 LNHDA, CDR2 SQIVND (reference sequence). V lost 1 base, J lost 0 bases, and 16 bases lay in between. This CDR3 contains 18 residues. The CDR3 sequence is CASSIGRGTFYSNQPQHF. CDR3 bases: TGTGCCAGTAGTATAGGGCGGGGGACATTTTATAGCAATCAGCCCCAGCATTTT.

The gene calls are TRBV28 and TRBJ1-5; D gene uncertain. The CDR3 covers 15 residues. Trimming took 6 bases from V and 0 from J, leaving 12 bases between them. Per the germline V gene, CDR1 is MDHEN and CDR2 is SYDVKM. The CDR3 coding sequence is TGTGCCAGCAGCCGCCCCCTCTATAGCAATCAGCCCCAGCATTTT. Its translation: CASSRPLYSNQPQHF.

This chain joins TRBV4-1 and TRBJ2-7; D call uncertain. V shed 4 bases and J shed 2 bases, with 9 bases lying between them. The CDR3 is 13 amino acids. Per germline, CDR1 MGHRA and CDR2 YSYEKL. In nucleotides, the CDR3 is TGCGCCAGCAGCCCAGTTAATGCCTACGAGCAGTACTTC. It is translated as CASSPVNAYEQYF.

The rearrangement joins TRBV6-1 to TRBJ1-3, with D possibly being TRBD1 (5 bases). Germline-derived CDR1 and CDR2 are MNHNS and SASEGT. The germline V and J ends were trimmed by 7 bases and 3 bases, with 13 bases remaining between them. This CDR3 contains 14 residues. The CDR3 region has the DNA TGTGCCAGCATTCTCGACAGAGATGGAAACACCATATATTTT. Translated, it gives CASILDRDGNTIYF.

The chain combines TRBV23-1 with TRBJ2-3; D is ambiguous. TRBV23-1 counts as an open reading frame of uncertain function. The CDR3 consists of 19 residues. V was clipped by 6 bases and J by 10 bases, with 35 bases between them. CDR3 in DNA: TGCGCCAGCAGCAAGTCATTAGTTCCACCACCCTCCCATATTTTGGCGCAGTATTTT. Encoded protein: CASSKSLVPPPSHILAQYF.

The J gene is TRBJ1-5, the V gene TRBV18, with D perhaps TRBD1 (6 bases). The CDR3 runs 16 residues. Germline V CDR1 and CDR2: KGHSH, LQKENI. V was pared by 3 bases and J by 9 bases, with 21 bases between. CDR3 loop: CASSPPVDSQGGPQHF. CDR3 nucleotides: TGTGCCAGCTCACCTCCCGTGGACAGCCAAGGGGGGCCCCAGCATTTT.

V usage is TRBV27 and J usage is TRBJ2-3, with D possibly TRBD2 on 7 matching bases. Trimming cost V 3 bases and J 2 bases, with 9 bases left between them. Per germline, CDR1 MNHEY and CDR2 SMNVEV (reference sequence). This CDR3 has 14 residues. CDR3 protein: CASSFAGATDTQYF. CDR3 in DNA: TGTGCCAGCAGTTTCGCGGGGGCCACAGATACGCAGTATTTT.